Presented here are 20 T cell receptor beta chains from one specimen sequenced in a study of T-cell reconstitution after alpha-beta-depleted transplantation in children. The library targeted TCRbeta and was prepared with unique molecular identifiers. TCRdb re-called the PCR reads through MiXCR, storing one row per CDR3 protein. The sample contains over 45,000 distinct CDR3 sequences, more than 5% of which appear only once. This sample comprised PBMCs, mostly from graft donor cells, obtained 60 days after TCRalphabeta/CD19-depleted stem cell transplant. Source of these receptors: a female patient aged 2-15 years who had a stem cell transplant for aplastic anemia, so the T cells may come from the graft donor.

This clonotype has at least ten counts. The CDR3 protein is CASRWVLNTEAFF. CDR3 bases: TGTGCCAGCAGATGGGTATTGAACACTGAAGCTTTCTTT. V and J are TRBV28 and TRBJ1-1; D gene unclear. The CDR3 spans 13 residues. In germline, CDR1 is MDHEN, CDR2 SYDVKM. V lost 6 bases and J 0 bases, leaving 8 bases between the germline ends.

This clonotype showed up many times. The chain combines TRBV6-1 with TRBJ2-1, with D perhaps TRBD2 (5 bases). Germline V gene lookup returns CDR1 MNHNS and CDR2 SASEGT. Trimming took off 1 base at V and 4 bases at J, with 11 bases between the two ends. The CDR3 extends over 15 amino acids. The CDR3 sequence is CASSEGEGEYNEQFF. The CDR3 DNA is TGTGCCAGCAGTGAAGGAGAGGGAGAATACAATGAGCAGTTCTTC.

This clonotype occurred many times. The chain combines TRBV7-6 with TRBJ2-1; the match to TRBD2 covers 12 bases. The CDR3 spans 15 residues. CDR1 and CDR2 from the germline V gene are SGHVS and FNYEAQ. Trimming cost V 5 bases and J 8 bases; bases outside gene matches: 7. CDR3 sequence: CASSDLTSGRYEQFF. Written as DNA, the CDR3 is TGTGCCAGCAGCGATTTAACTAGCGGGAGGTATGAGCAGTTCTTC.

This clonotype has at least ten counts. V usage is TRBV12-3 or TRBV12-4 and J usage is TRBJ2-5; D gene unclear. The CDR3 totals 14 residues. V lost 6 bases to trimming and J lost 2 bases, with 13 bases between them. CDR3 nucleotides: TGTGCCAGCAGCGTAGGGCACCCGCAAGAGACCCAGTACTTC. Protein: CASSVGHPQETQYF.

The chain combines TRBV30 with TRBJ2-5; D remains ambiguous. The CDR3 totals 10 residues. The V gene's germline CDR1 is GTSNPN and CDR2 SVGIG (reference sequence). The V end lost 2 bases, the J end lost 4 bases, and 2 bases lay between the germline ends. The CDR3 loop reads CAWSRETQYF. CDR3 in DNA: TGTGCCTGGAGTAGAGAGACCCAGTACTTC. The full variable domain, with the rest looked up from reference TRBV30 and TRBJ2-5, is SQTIHQWPATLVQPVGSPLSLECTVEGTSNPNLYWYRQAAGRGLQLLFYSVGIGQISSEVPQNLSASRPQDRQFILSSKKLLLSDSGFYLCAWSRETQYFGPGTRLLVL.

This clonotype came up many times. The chain is built from TRBV20-1 and TRBJ2-7; 7 nucleotides align to TRBD1. With 3 bases clipped from V and 3 bases from J, the junction kept 17 bases outside the gene matches. The germline V gene encodes CDR1 DFQATT and CDR2 SNEGSKA (reference sequence). This CDR3 has 17 amino acids. The CDR3 coding sequence is TGCAGTGCTAGCGATTCGCCCCGGGACAGCAGAATCTACGAGCAGTACTTC. It is translated as CSASDSPRDSRIYEQYF.

V gene TRBV30 combines with J gene TRBJ2-5; D is possibly TRBD1 or TRBD2 (6 bases each). Germline loops: CDR1 GTSNPN, CDR2 SVGIG (reference sequence). CDR3 size: 12 residues. Trimming took off 3 bases at V and 5 bases at J, with 10 bases between the two ends. The CDR3 loop is CAWRGGRETQYF. DNA of the CDR3: TGTGCCTGGAGAGGGGGGAGGGAGACCCAGTACTTC.

This clonotype was observed at least ten times. The chain couples TRBV11-2 to TRBJ1-5, with D possibly being TRBD1 (5 bases). CDR1 is SGHAT, CDR2 FQNNGV, per germline. The CDR3 totals 17 residues. Trimming pared 1 base from V and 1 base from J, leaving 14 bases between. CDR3 DNA: TGTGCCAGCAGCTTAGGAGGGGACTGGCGGAGCAATCAGCCCCAGCATTTT. It codes for CASSLGGDWRSNQPQHF.

The sample holds many counts of this clonotype. The chain joins TRBV5-1 to TRBJ2-7, with D tentatively TRBD2 (5 bases). This CDR3 is 16 amino acids long. The V end lost 2 bases, the J end lost 2 bases, and 17 bases lay between the germline ends. The germline gives CDR1 SGHRS, CDR2 YFSETQ. Here the CDR3 DNA reads TGCGCCAGCAGCTTTCCCCGGGATCCTGAGCCCTACGAGCAGTACGTC. Its protein product is CASSFPRDPEPYEQYV.

This clonotype was seen ten or more times. V gene TRBV7-6 combines with J gene TRBJ2-1, with TRBD2 matching 11 bases. After removal of 3 bases from V and 5 bases from J, the junction contained 6 bases not matched to a gene. Germline V gene data show CDR1 as SGHVS and CDR2 as FNYEAQ. This CDR3 is built from 16 residues. The CDR3 sequence is CASSFTSGSRDNEQFF. The CDR3 nucleotides read TGTGCCAGCAGCTTTACTAGCGGGAGTAGGGACAATGAGCAGTTCTTC.

In its sample, this clonotype was seen many times. V and J are TRBV2 and TRBJ2-1; TRBD2 aligns across 14 bases. CDR1 SNHLY and CDR2 FYNNEI come from the germline V gene. Trimming at V came to 6 bases and at J to 7 bases, leaving 5 bases not matched to a gene. This CDR3 has 15 amino acids. CDR3 region: CASRGLAGASNEQFF. The CDR3 region has the DNA TGTGCCAGCAGGGGACTAGCGGGAGCTAGTAATGAGCAGTTCTTC.

The rearrangement links TRBV28 to TRBJ2-7, with 15 bases matching TRBD2. This CDR3 contains 19 residues. The V gene's germline CDR1 is MDHEN and CDR2 SYDVKM. J gave up 2 bases and V 3 bases, and 11 bases lay outside the gene matches. CDR3 amino acids: CASSFWVGTSGGIPYEQYF. In DNA form, the CDR3 reads TGTGCCAGCAGTTTCTGGGTCGGGACTAGCGGGGGGATCCCCTACGAGCAGTACTTC.

This clonotype has a handful of counts. This chain links TRBV4-2 with TRBJ2-7; TRBD1 matches at 7 bases. With 3 bases clipped from V and 0 bases from J, the junction kept 11 bases outside the gene matches. Per germline, CDR1 LGHNA and CDR2 YNFKEQ. This CDR3 comprises 17 residues. CDR3 DNA sequence: TGTGCCAGCAGCCAGCTATTCGACAGGGATCTCTCCTACGAGCAGTACTTC. It translates to CASSQLFDRDLSYEQYF.

Regarding this clonotype: One base away lies a much larger clone, so this may be a sequencing read error. This chain uses TRBV12-3 or TRBV12-4 with TRBJ1-1; D remains unclear. The CDR3 is made up of 12 amino acids. CDR3 in DNA: TGTACCAGCAGTTACGGGAACACTGAAGCTTTCTTT. Amino acid sequence: CTSSYGNTEAFF.

This clonotype has at least ten counts. J is TRBJ1-4 and V is TRBV20-1; no reliable D call. The CDR3 consists of 16 residues. V was clipped by 0 bases and J by 6 bases, with 17 bases between them. Germline values: CDR1 DFQATT, CDR2 SNEGSKA (reference sequence). This chain's CDR3 is CSARDRRRRTDEKLFF. The CDR3 coding sequence is TGCAGTGCTAGAGATAGGAGGAGACGTACGGATGAAAAACTGTTTTTT.

As to this clonotype: Being one base from a much bigger clone, this may be a read error. The chain couples TRBV20-1 to TRBJ2-3; maybe TRBD2 (5 bases). The CDR3 runs to 13 residues. Germline CDR1 DFQATT, CDR2 SNEGSKA (reference sequence). Trimming left V 5 bases short and J 5 bases short, with 14 bases between. CDR3 nucleotide sequence: TGCAGTGCTGATAGCGTGACGCGAGATACGCAGTATTTT. Its translation is CSADSVTRDTQYF.

At least ten counts were recorded for this clonotype. This rearrangement joins TRBV15 to TRBJ1-2; weak D call: TRBD1 (6 bases). The germline V gene encodes CDR1 LNHNV and CDR2 YYDKDF (reference sequence). V lost 0 bases to trimming and J lost 8 bases, with 19 bases between them. CDR3 length equals 16 residues. CDR3 coding DNA: TGTGCCACCAGCAGAGATCGAGTGAAGGGGGTCGGAGGCTACACCTTC. It specifies CATSRDRVKGVGGYTF.

This clonotype was recorded many times. This chain joins TRBV12-3 or TRBV12-4 and TRBJ1-5; D may be TRBD1 (5 bases). V gave up 6 bases and J gave up 4 bases, with 13 bases separating them. The CDR3 runs 14 residues. CDR3: CASRTGTDNQPQHF. CDR3 nucleotides: TGTGCCAGCAGGACGGGGACGGATAATCAGCCCCAGCATTTT.

This clonotype was picked up many times. The CDR3 sequence is CSASMRSLGKNIQYF. The CDR3 DNA is TGCAGTGCTAGTATGCGCTCCTTGGGCAAAAACATTCAGTACTTC. The rearrangement joins TRBV20-1 to TRBJ2-4, with D unclear. The CDR3 contains 15 residues. Germline lookup yields CDR1 DFQATT and CDR2 SNEGSKA (reference sequence). Trimming shortened V by 3 bases and J by 3 bases, and 15 bases separated the two germline ends.

This clonotype was seen at least ten times. This chain connects TRBV7-3 to TRBJ2-1, with 7 bases lining up with TRBD2. Germline loops: CDR1 SGHTA, CDR2 FQGTGA. CDR3 length: 15 residues. The ends lost 5 bases at V and 8 bases at J; junction bases unmatched: 12. DNA of the CDR3: TGTGCCAGCAGCCCCGAAGGAAGGGCGGGGGATGAGCAGTTCTTC. Its protein is CASSPEGRAGDEQFF.